The 23 T cell receptor beta chains below come from one sample, sequenced in a study of neurological immune-mediated disorders (dated by TCRdb to about 2019). Library generation was performed with 5' RACE. Sequenced using an Illumina HiSeq 2500. The public sequencing data were trimmed at Q25 with fastp and processed into clonotypes with MiXCR by TCRdb, which kept only in-frame beta chains. When rows share a CDR3 protein, they turn into one entry using the most common DNA and genes. This sample holds tens of thousands of distinct CDR3 sequences; around a tenth were observed only once. The top ten clonotypes cover about 6.3% of the sample. This specimen's time point label, interpreted: longitudinal time-point 1 (baseline). Sequenced sample: PBMCs. These receptors all stem from a male donor with HTLV-1-associated myelopathy (HAM/TSP).

Remarks on this clonotype: The junction shows a germline mismatch at one end, possibly a read error. The gene calls are TRBV7-2 and TRBJ2-3; D is possibly TRBD2 (6 bases). The germline V gene encodes CDR1 SGHTA and CDR2 FQGNSA. The CDR3 consists of 15 residues. The CDR3 here is CVSSLRDWRTDTQYF. DNA for the CDR3: TGTGTCAGCAGCCTAAGGGACTGGCGCACAGATACGCAGTATTTT.

This clonotype came up many times. J is TRBJ1-5 and V is TRBV2; TRBD1 aligns across 8 bases. V was pared by 6 bases and J by 0 bases, with 4 bases of the junction left unmatched. The germline V gene encodes CDR1 SNHLY and CDR2 FYNNEI. CDR3 size: 15 residues. CDR3 loop: CASSLQGVSNQPQHF. The CDR3 region has the DNA TGTGCCAGCAGCTTACAGGGGGTTAGCAATCAGCCCCAGCATTTT. Full variable domain (rest looked up from reference TRBV2 and TRBJ1-5): EPEVTQTPSHQVTQMGQEVILRCVPISNHLYFYWYRQILGQKVEFLVSFYNNEISEKSEIFDDQFSVERPDGSNFTLKIRSTKLEDSAMYFCASSLQGVSNQPQHFGDGTRLSIL.

V is TRBV5-1 and J is TRBJ2-3; 8 nucleotides align to TRBD1. V shed 4 bases and J 1 base; nucleotides not matched to a gene: 2. Germline V gives CDR1 SGHRS, CDR2 YFSETQ. This CDR3 comprises 14 residues. The CDR3 coding sequence is TGCGCCAGCAGCGAGGGACAGGGCACAGATACGCAGTATTTT. Translated, it gives CASSEGQGTDTQYF.

There are many counts of this clonotype. The rearrangement uses TRBV7-2 and TRBJ2-3; 9 bases are a match to TRBD2. After removal of 5 bases from V and 2 bases from J, the junction contained 14 bases not matched to a gene. Germline values: CDR1 SGHTA, CDR2 FQGNSA. CDR3 length: 18 amino acids. CDR3 DNA: TGTGCCAGCAGCCTACACCTCATGGCGGGGGGGACCACAGATACGCAGTATTTT. Its protein product is CASSLHLMAGGTTDTQYF.

This clonotype has a count of ten or more. V is TRBV5-5 and J is TRBJ2-2; 10 bases map to TRBD1. CDR1 is SGHKS and CDR2 is YYEKEE in the germline V gene (reference sequence). The trim removed 3 bases at V and 6 bases at J, leaving 8 bases unmatched. The CDR3 runs 16 residues. The CDR3 sequence: CASSWEPGQGSGELFF. The CDR3 DNA reads TGTGCCAGCAGCTGGGAACCGGGACAGGGGTCCGGGGAGCTGTTTTTT.

This clonotype was observed many times. The chain joins TRBV7-6 to TRBJ2-5; D is uncertain. V was cut by 6 bases and J by 2 bases, with 16 bases left in between. Germline V gene lookup returns CDR1 SGHVS and CDR2 FNYEAQ. This CDR3 is built from 15 residues. In DNA, the CDR3 is TGTGCCAGCAGGCTTGGATCTTTACTACAAGAGACCCAGTACTTC. It yields the protein CASRLGSLLQETQYF.

This clonotype was seen ten or more times. This sequence joins TRBV27 and TRBJ2-1, with TRBD2 as a possible D gene (6 bases). In germline, CDR1 is MNHEY, CDR2 SMNVEV (reference sequence). Between the trimmed V and J ends, which lost 4 bases and 7 bases, there was a span of 14 bases. The CDR3 is made up of 14 amino acids. The CDR3 is CASSYGGVGNEQFF. CDR3 coding DNA: TGTGCCAGCAGTTACGGCGGGGTTGGGAATGAGCAGTTCTTC.

This clonotype was recorded at least ten times. The chain is built from TRBV7-2 and TRBJ1-1; tentative D call: TRBD1 (5 bases). The CDR3 covers 13 residues. Per the germline V gene, CDR1 is SGHTA and CDR2 is FQGNSA. V was pared by 4 bases and J by 4 bases, with 10 bases between. CDR3 amino acids: CASSSGRSTEAFF. The CDR3 DNA reads as TGTGCCAGCAGCTCGGGACGTAGCACTGAAGCTTTCTTT.

This clonotype was counted at least ten times. The V call is TRBV5-1, the J call TRBJ2-1, with 7 bases aligning to TRBD1. Trimming removed 0 bases from V and 1 base from J; junction bases left unmatched: 1. This CDR3 has 15 residues. Looked up from germline, CDR1 is SGHRS and CDR2 is YFSETQ. The DNA of the CDR3 is TGCGCCAGCAGCTTGGAGGGGGCGTCCTACAATGAGCAGTTCTTC. This codes for CASSLEGASYNEQFF.

This clonotype has at least ten counts. The rearrangement links TRBV27 to TRBJ1-5; 10 bases agree with TRBD1. V trimming: 2 bases; J trimming: 6 bases; junction bases outside the gene matches: 13. CDR1 and CDR2 (germline): MNHEY, SMNVEV (reference sequence). This CDR3 is 18 amino acids long. DNA for the CDR3: TGTGCCAGCAGTTTAATGGGACAGGGGTCCCCGGGGTCTCAGCCCCAGCATTTT. It translates to CASSLMGQGSPGSQPQHF.

This clonotype was recorded many times. The chain joins TRBV5-4 to TRBJ2-7; 10 bases are a match to TRBD1. The CDR3 extends over 14 amino acids. Germline CDR1 reads SGHNT; CDR2 reads YYREEE (reference sequence). V gave up 10 bases and J gave up 1 base; unmatched junction bases: 8. In DNA, the CDR3 is TGTGCCCCGTGGCGGGGACAGGGGTCCTACGAGCAGTACTTC. This translates into CAPWRGQGSYEQYF.

Worth noting for this clonotype: Possible read error: a much larger clone is one base away. This chain links TRBV7-2 with TRBJ2-2, with D perhaps matching TRBD2 (5 bases). The CDR3 has 15 residues. The V gene's germline CDR1 is SGHTA and CDR2 FQGNSA. Trimming shortened V by 5 bases and J by 5 bases, and 15 bases separated the two germline ends. The CDR3 sequence is CASSPRVERTGELFF. In nucleotides, the CDR3 is TGTGCCAGCAGCCCTCGGGTGGAGCGGACCGGGGAGCTGTTTTTT.

The genes are TRBV2 and TRBJ2-7, with a possible D match to TRBD2 (6 bases). The CDR3 contains 14 residues. Trimming cost V 7 bases and J 3 bases, with 16 bases left between them. The germline V gene has CDR1 SNHLY and CDR2 FYNNEI. CDR3 sequence (DNA): TGTGCCAGCACCTTAAGGGACTGGATCTACGAGCAGTACTTC. Encoded protein: CASTLRDWIYEQYF.

In its sample, this clonotype was seen many times. The rearrangement joins TRBV6-2 or TRBV6-3 to TRBJ1-5; D may be TRBD1 (6 bases). Germline CDR1 reads MNHEY; CDR2 reads SVGEGT. This CDR3 has 20 residues. V lost 0 bases, J lost 1 base, and 22 bases lay in between. This chain's CDR3 is CASSYSRVQGGSWSNQPQHF. CDR3 nucleotide sequence: TGTGCCAGCAGTTACTCGAGAGTACAGGGCGGCAGTTGGAGCAATCAGCCCCAGCATTTT.

This clonotype was seen at least ten times. The genes are TRBV18 and TRBJ2-3, with 8 bases matching TRBD2. After removal of 5 bases from V and 6 bases from J, the junction contained 7 bases not matched to a gene. CDR1 KGHSH and CDR2 LQKENI come from the germline V gene. The length of the CDR3 is 14 residues. For the CDR3, the DNA is TGTGCCAGCTCAACACTAGCGGCGGCGGATACGCAGTATTTT. Its translation: CASSTLAAADTQYF. The variable domain in full, completed from reference TRBV18 and TRBJ2-3, reads NAGVMQNPRHLVRRRGQEARLRCSPMKGHSHVYWYRQLPEEGLKFMVYLQKENIIDESGMPKERFSAEFPKEGPSILRIQQVVRGDSAAYFCASSTLAAADTQYFGPGTRLTVL.

Ten or more counts support this clonotype. This rearrangement joins TRBV20-1 to TRBJ2-4; 8 bases are a match to TRBD1. The V gene end was trimmed by 1 base and the J gene end by 6 bases; junction bases not matched to a gene: 2. The CDR3 runs 13 residues. Germline lookup yields CDR1 DFQATT and CDR2 SNEGSKA (reference sequence). This CDR3 is CSARGQGPNIQYF. DNA for the CDR3: TGCAGTGCTAGAGGACAGGGGCCAAACATTCAGTACTTC.

This clonotype was found many times. This may arise from a read error, as a much more abundant clone is one base away. V usage is TRBV14 and J usage is TRBJ1-1; no firm D call. CDR3 length: 13 residues. V was clipped by 2 bases and J by 1 base, with 5 bases between them. Germline values: CDR1 SGHDN, CDR2 FVKESK. DNA for the CDR3: TGTGCCAGCAGCCAAAGGAGGAACACTGAAGCTTTCTTT. Translating gives CASSQRRNTEAFF.

With respect to this clonotype: This may be a read error, as it is one base from a much larger clone. The chain recombines TRBV21-1 with TRBJ2-2. TRBV21-1 is termed a pseudogene. The CDR3 has 19 amino acids. The CDR3 sequence: CVSSKVGCRKRTNTGELFF. CDR3 coding DNA: TGTGTCAGCAGCAAGGTTGGTTGTCGAAAGAGAACGAACACCGGGGAGCTGTTTTTT.

The chain is built from TRBV2 and TRBJ1-2; D remains ambiguous. V lost 4 bases to trimming and J lost 4 bases, with 7 bases between them. The germline CDR1 and CDR2 sequences are SNHLY and FYNNEI. The CDR3 contains 12 residues. CDR3 nucleotide sequence: TGTGCCAGCAGTGGGGCAGCCTATGGCTACACCTTC. It codes for CASSGAAYGYTF.

In its sample, this clonotype was seen many times. The chain has TRBV20-1 and TRBJ1-5; D uncertain. Trimming left V 0 bases short and J 2 bases short, with 14 bases between. This CDR3 is 16 amino acids long. The germline CDR1 and CDR2 sequences are DFQATT and SNEGSKA (reference sequence). CDR3 sequence reads: CSARDGGKSGNQPQHF. In DNA form, the CDR3 reads TGCAGTGCTAGAGATGGTGGGAAAAGCGGCAATCAGCCCCAGCATTTT.

In its sample, this clonotype was seen many times. This rearrangement joins TRBV5-1 to TRBJ1-1; the D is unclear. V was cut by 4 bases and J by 3 bases, with 10 bases left in between. Germline V gives CDR1 SGHRS, CDR2 YFSETQ. This CDR3 comprises 13 residues. The CDR3 region is CASSGEGYTEAFF. The CDR3 DNA is TGCGCCAGCAGCGGAGAAGGTTACACTGAAGCTTTCTTT.

This clonotype was seen repeatedly, ten times or more. The chain couples TRBV9 to TRBJ2-4; possible D gene TRBD1, 6 bases. The CDR3 sequence is 13 residues long. The V gene's germline CDR1 is SGDLS and CDR2 YYNGEE. Trimming removed 3 bases at V and 8 bases at J, with 12 bases between. CDR3 coding DNA: TGTGCCAGCAGCGACGAGGCAGGGGACATTCAGTACTTC. Translation gives CASSDEAGDIQYF. Combining the CDR3 with reference TRBV9 and TRBJ2-4 gives the whole variable domain DSGVTQTPKHLITATGQRVTLRCSPRSGDLSVYWYQQSLDQGLQFLIQYYNGEERAKGNILERFSAQQFPDLHSELNLSSLELGDSALYFCASSDEAGDIQYFGAGTRLSVL.

This clonotype was counted ten times or more. The chain is built from TRBV20-1 and TRBJ1-1; no clear D gene. CDR3 length: 14 residues. Germline V gene data show CDR1 as DFQATT and CDR2 as SNEGSKA (reference sequence). Trimming stripped 0 bases from V and 4 bases from J, with 12 bases between. Here the CDR3 DNA reads TGCAGTGCTAGAGAGGGCGGCCTGAGCACTGAAGCTTTCTTT. It translates to CSAREGGLSTEAFF.